These 29 T cell receptor beta chains were sequenced from one sample in a study of tumor-infiltrating lymphocytes in localized non-small cell lung cancer. TCRdb's copy holds only in-frame clones and misses some; the assay was immunoSEQ multiplex PCR. Among around 9,800 clones listed, approximately 80% were seen once. Sequencing was done on a sample of lung tumor tissue. These receptors were taken from a human donor with non-small cell lung cancer.

This clone was observed a few times. This CDR3 is CASSLVAGGGEQYF. The CDR3 coding sequence is TGTGCCAGCAGCTTAGTAGCGGGAGGTGGCGAGCAGTACTTC. The chain carries TRBV7-2 and TRBJ2-7; 10 bases align to TRBD2. The CDR3 spans 14 residues. V lost 1 base to trimming and J lost 6 bases; unmatched junction nucleotides: 3. The germline V gene has CDR1 SGHTA and CDR2 FQGNSA.

The chain has TRBV19 and TRBJ2-5, with 9 bases aligning to TRBD1. Germline values: CDR1 LNHDA, CDR2 SQIVND (reference sequence). V lost 6 bases, J lost 4 bases, and 6 bases stayed unmatched. The CDR3 contains 14 residues. As DNA, the CDR3 is TGTGCCAGTAGGTCCGGGACAGGGCGAGAGACCCAGTACTTC. Its translation: CASRSGTGRETQYF. Supplemented by reference TRBV19 and TRBJ2-5, the full variable domain reads DGGITQSPKYLFRKEGQNVTLSCEQNLNHDAMYWYRQDPGQGLRLIYYSQIVNDFQKGDIAEGYSVSREKKESFPLTVTSAQKNPTAFYLCASRSGTGRETQYFGPGTRLLVL.

V usage is TRBV4-3 and J usage is TRBJ2-7; 9 bases are shared with TRBD2. V dropped 5 bases and J dropped 0; count of bases not matched to a gene: 5. Germline V gene lookup returns CDR1 LGHNA and CDR2 YSLEER. The CDR3 is made up of 15 amino acids. Written as DNA, the CDR3 is TGCGCCAGCAGCTCTCGTAGCGGGAGCTCCTACGAGCAGTACTTC. It encodes CASSSRSGSSYEQYF.

The chain couples TRBV19 to TRBJ1-5, with D maybe TRBD1 (5 bases). Germline V CDR1 and CDR2: LNHDA, SQIVND (reference sequence). This CDR3 is 14 amino acids long. The V end lost 3 bases, the J end lost 7 bases, and 13 bases lay between the germline ends. The CDR3 sequence: CASSIQGVVQPQHF. Here the CDR3 DNA reads TGTGCCAGTAGTATCCAAGGGGTGGTACAGCCCCAGCATTTT.

The chain carries TRBV4-1 and TRBJ1-5; TRBD1 matches 7 bases. The CDR3 has 17 residues. With V trimmed by 2 bases and J by 5 bases, 12 bases remained unmatched. Germline V gives CDR1 MGHRA, CDR2 YSYEKL. The CDR3 bases are TGCGCCAGCAGCCAAACAGGGGTCATAGACCCTTATCAGCCCCAGCATTTT. Protein: CASSQTGVIDPYQPQHF.

The chain has TRBV28 and TRBJ1-1, with unresolved D. This CDR3 contains 11 residues. With 4 bases removed from V and 2 bases from J, the gap between germline ends came to 2 bases. Germline loops: CDR1 MDHEN, CDR2 SYDVKM. CDR3: CASSSNTEAFF. In nucleotides, the CDR3 is TGTGCCAGCAGTTCCAACACTGAAGCTTTCTTT. Complete variable domain (other parts from reference TRBV28 and TRBJ1-1): DVKVTQSSRYLVKRTGEKVFLECVQDMDHENMFWYRQDPGLGLRLIYFSYDVKMKEKGDIPEGYSVSREKKERFSLILESASTNQTSMYLCASSSNTEAFFGQGTRLTVV.

The V gene is TRBV19, the J gene TRBJ1-2; 8 bases fit TRBD1. Per the germline V gene, CDR1 is LNHDA and CDR2 is SQIVND (reference sequence). This CDR3 region has 14 residues. With 7 bases clipped from V and 0 bases from J, the junction kept 4 bases outside the gene matches. CDR3 in DNA: TGTGCCAGTAACCCACAGGGGGCTAACTATGGCTACACCTTC. Its protein is CASNPQGANYGYTF.

The chain recombines TRBV19 with TRBJ2-5, with 12 bases aligning to TRBD2. The CDR3 length is 17 residues. Germline loops: CDR1 LNHDA, CDR2 SQIVND (reference sequence). Losses at the gene ends were 5 bases for V and 4 bases for J; bases not matched to a gene: 11. The chain's CDR3 is CASSPLAGGPGSETQYF. For the CDR3, the DNA is TGTGCCAGTAGTCCCCTAGCGGGAGGGCCGGGATCAGAGACCCAGTACTTC.

This chain uses TRBV19 with TRBJ2-7; 10 nucleotides match TRBD2. V lost 6 bases and J lost 2; bases outside the gene matches: 4. Germline V gene sequence: CDR1 LNHDA, CDR2 SQIVND (reference sequence). The CDR3 length is 14 residues. The CDR3 here is CASRRTSGTYEQYF. The CDR3 DNA is TGTGCCAGTAGGAGGACTAGCGGAACCTACGAGCAGTACTTC.

The V call is TRBV2, the J call TRBJ1-5, with D hard to call. The CDR3 loop spans 13 amino acids. The germline V gene encodes CDR1 SNHLY and CDR2 FYNNEI. V was cut by 2 bases and J by 16 bases, with 18 bases left in between. CDR3 loop: CASSEPFRTEQHF. CDR3 sequence (DNA): TGTGCCAGCAGTGAACCATTTCGGACTGAGCAACATTTT.

The sample holds one count of this clone. The rearrangement joins TRBV19 to TRBJ2-3; D uncertain. The V gene lost 1 base and the J gene lost 7 bases, with 12 bases spanning the gap. This CDR3 comprises 14 residues. CDR1 is LNHDA and CDR2 is SQIVND in the germline V gene (reference sequence). The CDR3 nucleotides read TGTGCCAGTAGTATAGTTACGGAGATGAATACGCAGTATTTT. Encoded protein: CASSIVTEMNTQYF.

The gene calls are TRBV5-1 and TRBJ1-1; D gene ambiguous. V dropped 5 bases and J dropped 4 bases, with 15 bases sitting between them. There are 14 residues in the CDR3. Germline-derived CDR1 and CDR2 are SGHRS and YFSETQ. The CDR3 DNA reads TGCGCCAGCAGGACACCGGGCGTGAGCACTGAAGCTTTCTTT. Its translation is CASRTPGVSTEAFF.

The V call is TRBV30, the J call TRBJ2-3, with 9 bases that match TRBD1. This CDR3 region has 14 residues. Per the germline V gene, CDR1 is GTSNPN and CDR2 is SVGIG (reference sequence). V shed 1 base, J shed 3 bases, and the junction held 2 bases outside the gene matches. CDR3: CAWSADRGTDTQYF. The CDR3 nucleotides are TGTGCCTGGAGTGCCGACAGGGGGACAGATACGCAGTATTTT.

This clone was observed a few times. The chain uses TRBV7-8 and TRBJ2-7; D could derive from TRBD1 or TRBD2 (5 bases each). The length of the CDR3 is 15 residues. The V gene's germline CDR1 is SGHVS and CDR2 FQNEAQ. Deletions cut 2 bases from V and 0 bases from J, with 11 bases between. The CDR3 here is CASSLFGTASYEQYF. CDR3 nucleotide sequence: TGTGCCAGCAGCTTATTTGGGACGGCCTCCTACGAGCAGTACTTC.

This chain links TRBV7-2 with TRBJ2-5; D possibly uses TRBD1 or TRBD2 (5 bases each). CDR3 length equals 14 residues. V lost 8 bases to trimming and J lost 2 bases, with 15 bases between them. Germline CDR1 is SGHTA and CDR2 is FQGNSA. CDR3 sequence: CASARGRLQETQYF. CDR3 bases: TGTGCCAGCGCCCGGGGACGGTTACAAGAGACCCAGTACTTC.

The CDR3 DNA follows: TGTGCCAGCAGTAGTGCGCTTGGGGCGGAAAAACTGTTTTTT. This encodes CASSSALGAEKLFF. The chain recombines TRBV28 with TRBJ1-4, with a weak D call TRBD1 (5 bases). This CDR3 is 14 amino acids long. Germline CDR1 MDHEN, CDR2 SYDVKM. The V gene lost 5 bases and the J gene lost 8 bases, with 15 bases spanning the gap.

The J gene is TRBJ1-2, the V gene TRBV6-6; D uncertain. Deletions cut 0 bases from V and 11 bases from J, with 7 bases between. Germline V gene sequence: CDR1 MNHNY, CDR2 SVGAGI (reference sequence). The CDR3 loop spans 11 amino acids. This CDR3 reads CASSYSRFYTF. The CDR3 nucleotides are TGTGCCAGCAGTTACTCTAGGTTTTACACCTTC.

The chain recombines TRBV5-1 with TRBJ1-2; no clear D. V dropped 3 bases and J dropped 6 bases, with 15 bases sitting between them. The germline gives CDR1 SGHRS, CDR2 YFSETQ. The CDR3 loop spans 14 amino acids. CDR3 sequence: CASSSDGDRDGYTF. The DNA for the CDR3 is TGCGCCAGCAGCTCAGACGGAGATCGAGATGGCTACACCTTC.

This clone was picked up a small number of times. CDR3 sequence: CASSLQVNTEAFF. In DNA form, the CDR3 reads TGTGCCAGCAGCTTACAAGTAAACACTGAAGCTTTCTTT. J is TRBJ1-1 and V is TRBV7-9; no reliable D call. Trimming cost V 2 bases and J 2 bases, with 6 bases left between them. The CDR3 has 13 residues. Germline CDR1 and CDR2: SEHNR and FQNEAQ (reference sequence).

The chain employs TRBV30 and TRBJ2-6; D perhaps matches TRBD1 (6 bases). The length of the CDR3 is 13 residues. Germline V gives CDR1 GTSNPN, CDR2 SVGIG (reference sequence). The V end was cut by 5 bases, the J end by 2 bases, with 7 bases between. The CDR3 coding sequence is TGTGCCTGGCGGACAGCTGGGGCCAACGTCCTGACTTTC. As protein: CAWRTAGANVLTF.

CDR3 sequence (DNA): TGCGCCAGCAGCTTGGAAGGCAGGGGGATTGGAAACACCATATATTTT. The encoded protein is CASSLEGRGIGNTIYF. The rearrangement links TRBV5-1 to TRBJ1-3; 7 bases match TRBD1. V shed 0 bases, J shed 3 bases, and the junction held 6 bases outside the gene matches. The CDR3 length is 16 residues. Germline CDR1 is SGHRS and CDR2 is YFSETQ.

The chain couples TRBV28 to TRBJ1-1; the match to TRBD1 covers 7 bases. The CDR3 spans 14 residues. The V segment lost 7 bases and the J segment 0 bases; nucleotides outside the gene matches: 5. From germline, CDR1 is MDHEN and CDR2 SYDVKM. CDR3 nucleotides: TGTGCCAGCACCAAGACAGGGCTGAACACTGAAGCTTTCTTT. It specifies CASTKTGLNTEAFF.

The V gene is TRBV6-5, the J gene TRBJ2-1; 7 bases line up with TRBD1. CDR1 is MNHEY, CDR2 SVGAGI, per germline. CDR3 length equals 14 residues. Trimming at V came to 6 bases and at J to 1 base, leaving 3 bases not matched to a gene. The DNA for the CDR3 is TGTGCCAGCAGCCGGGACAGTTCCTACAATGAGCAGTTCTTC. Amino acids: CASSRDSSYNEQFF.

V and J are TRBV25-1 and TRBJ2-5; D possibly corresponds to TRBD2 (6 bases). The CDR3 loop spans 14 amino acids. Trimming shortened V by 4 bases and J by 4 bases, and 13 bases separated the two germline ends. Germline values: CDR1 MGHDK, CDR2 SYGVNS. DNA of the CDR3: TGTGCCAGCAGTGCGGAGGGTGGGGTAGAGACCCAGTACTTC. Protein sequence: CASSAEGGVETQYF.

The chain links TRBV6-1 to TRBJ2-5; 8 nucleotides match TRBD1. Trimming cost V 4 bases and J 3 bases; bases outside gene matches: 13. Germline V gene lookup returns CDR1 MNHNS and CDR2 SASEGT. The CDR3 contains 17 residues. The CDR3 spells CASSGFLGQAGEETQYF. CDR3 DNA: TGTGCCAGCAGTGGCTTTTTGGGACAGGCGGGCGAAGAGACCCAGTACTTC.

The rearrangement links TRBV25-1 to TRBJ2-7; D gene uncertain. The CDR3 is made up of 13 amino acids. V was trimmed by 1 base and J by 9 bases, leaving 13 bases between them. From germline, CDR1 is MGHDK and CDR2 SYGVNS. The CDR3 DNA follows: TGTGCCAGCAGTGAATCCGGCAGAAGTGGGCAGTACTTC. Its protein is CASSESGRSGQYF.

By its share, this clone is medium-sized (0.01 to 0.1%). The chain couples TRBV18 to TRBJ2-7; 8 bases are shared with TRBD1. The CDR3 contains 15 residues. Trimming removed 3 bases from V and 3 bases from J; junction bases left unmatched: 7. The germline V gene has CDR1 KGHSH and CDR2 LQKENI. CDR3: CASSPGTGIFYEQYF. Written as DNA, the CDR3 is TGTGCCAGCTCACCCGGGACAGGCATTTTCTACGAGCAGTACTTC.

V gene TRBV6-1 combines with J gene TRBJ1-4, with D perhaps TRBD1 (5 bases). The CDR3 length is 14 residues. Germline assignment: CDR1 MNHNS and CDR2 SASEGT. V was cut by 4 bases and J by 6 bases, with 12 bases left in between. The CDR3 coding sequence is TGTGCCAGCAGTGCAGGGAGGGCAGATGAAAAACTGTTTTTT. Translation gives CASSAGRADEKLFF.

The J gene is TRBJ1-3, the V gene TRBV15; D unresolved. The germline CDR1 and CDR2 sequences are LNHNV and YYDKDF (reference sequence). With 0 bases removed from V and 0 bases from J, the gap between germline ends came to 6 bases. The CDR3 runs to 15 residues. For the CDR3, the DNA is TGTGCCACCAGCAGAGATTTCAGCTCTGGAAACACCATATATTTT. Its translation is CATSRDFSSGNTIYF.